The clone carrying this T cell receptor (beta chain) was counted ten times or more. These data are taken from a study of T-cell reconstitution after alpha-beta-depleted transplantation in children. TCRbeta library preparation incorporated unique molecular identifiers. TCRdb reprocessed the PCR reads with MiXCR, giving one entry per CDR3 protein. The table lists some 300,000 distinct CDR3 sequences, around a tenth of them singletons. Germline CDR1 is MNHEY and CDR2 is SMNVEV (reference sequence). The CDR3 loop spans 17 amino acids. V lost 4 bases to trimming and J lost 2 bases; unmatched junction nucleotides: 13.

V gene TRBV27 combines with J gene TRBJ2-5; TRBD1 matches at 7 bases. The specimen comprised PBMCs from the stem cell graft donor, sampled from the stem cell graft. The receptor comes from a human donor who donated a stem cell graft to a child with acute lymphoblastic leukemia. CDR3 amino acids: CASSSPRTGDFQETQYF. CDR3 nucleotides: TGTGCCAGCAGTTCACCTCGGACAGGAGACTTTCAAGAGACCCAGTACTTC.